This record concerns one T cell receptor beta chain sequence. What antigen it recognizes has not been identified. Base qualities are not recorded, but no much larger clone differs from it by a single base. TCRbeta CDR3 regions were amplified from genomic DNA using the immunoSEQ Assay, a bias-controlled multiplex PCR. In the original analysis: The number of nucleated cells in each sample was estimated by amplification of reference gene primers within the assay. To quantify the absolute abundance of each unique TCRbeta CDR3 rearrangement, sequence reads were collapsed and filtered. For each sample, productive Simpson clonality was calculated as the square root of Simpson's diversity index over productive rearrangements. Entries here come from immuneACCESS through TCRdb and include only in-frame sequences with V and J called. Some clones fail to appear in such tables; in the studies checked, an unresolved V gene covers under half of the shortfall, and the cause of the remainder is unknown. Clone size and the V and J calls come from that table; the DNA yielded D and trimming. The sample has about 250,000 clones on record, approximately 90% of them singletons. The ten largest clonotypes hold under 4% of the sample.

These data belong to a study of blood T cell repertoires in COVID-19 (dated by TCRdb to the early 2020s). The study in broad terms: The collaborator samples originated in the United States, Italy and Spain and spanned the acute and convalescent phases of COVID-19. The material from the prospective study consisted of cDNA or gDNA derived from T cells, B-cell-depleted T cells, or PBMCs. Subjects who had been exposed to COVID-19, were actively infected with it, or had recovered from it provided the deeply sampled blood TCRbeta repertoires that made up the dataset. The repertoires were released in a freely available public database intended as a resource for research on the immune response to SARS-CoV-2. The samples were drawn from two sources: the first 160 participants of the ongoing ImmuneRACE study, and 1,200 or so subjects contributed by 6 global collaborators. A de-identified subject ID, COVID-19 status, age in years and sex were almost always included in the sample metadata. Where HLA class I and class II types were available, the types were taken from metadata supplied by the sample provider, not from assay-based typing.

The CDR3 has 15 amino acids, counting the end cysteine and phenylalanine. Left in the record is the CDR3 DNA by itself, 45 bases read in frame from the first base. V loses 1 base, J loses 2 bases, and the germline ends lie 11 bases apart. The germline V gene encodes CDR1 SGHRS and CDR2 YFSETQ. Results and caveats for the whole study, not just this receptor: Clinical and demographic metadata were provided uncurated, with the amount varying by source and participant.

The collaborating institutions used their own protocols to collect whole blood in K2EDTA tubes. For TCRbeta analysis, collaborators shipped samples as frozen whole blood, isolated PBMCs, or DNA extracted from either of those sample types. Specimen: peripheral blood. The chain couples TRBV5-1 to TRBJ2-3; D gene: possibly TRBD1, on 5 matching bases. The clonotype was recovered from a man between 18 and 35 years old with active or convalescent COVID-19. The DNA sequence is given as TGCGCCAGCAGCTTGATTCCAGGGTACACAGATACGCAGTATTTT. This gives the protein CASSLIPGYTDTQYF.